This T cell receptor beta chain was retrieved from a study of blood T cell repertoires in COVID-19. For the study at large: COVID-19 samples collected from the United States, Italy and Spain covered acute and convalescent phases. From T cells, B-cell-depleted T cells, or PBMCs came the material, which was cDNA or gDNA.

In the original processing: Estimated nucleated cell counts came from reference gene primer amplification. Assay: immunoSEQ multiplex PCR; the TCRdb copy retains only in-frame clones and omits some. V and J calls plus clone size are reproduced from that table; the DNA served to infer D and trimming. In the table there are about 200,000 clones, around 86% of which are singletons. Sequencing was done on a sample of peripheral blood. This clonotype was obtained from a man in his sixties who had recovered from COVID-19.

CDR3 DNA: TGCGCCAGCAGCCCTGGACGGACTAGCGGAGAAATCCAAGAGACCCAGTACTTC. Translated: CASSPGRTSGEIQETQYF. The gene calls are TRBV5-1 and TRBJ2-5; 10 bases are a match to TRBD2. There are 18 residues in the CDR3. Germline loops: CDR1 SGHRS, CDR2 YFSETQ. The V segment lost 4 bases and the J segment 1 base; nucleotides outside the gene matches: 13. Full variable domain (outside the CDR3, taken from reference TRBV5-1 and TRBJ2-5): KAGVTQTPRYLIKTRGQQVTLSCSPISGHRSVSWYQQTPGQGLQFLFEYFSETQRNKGNFPGRFSGRQFSNSRSEMNVSTLELGDSALYLCASSPGRTSGEIQETQYFGPGTRLLVL.